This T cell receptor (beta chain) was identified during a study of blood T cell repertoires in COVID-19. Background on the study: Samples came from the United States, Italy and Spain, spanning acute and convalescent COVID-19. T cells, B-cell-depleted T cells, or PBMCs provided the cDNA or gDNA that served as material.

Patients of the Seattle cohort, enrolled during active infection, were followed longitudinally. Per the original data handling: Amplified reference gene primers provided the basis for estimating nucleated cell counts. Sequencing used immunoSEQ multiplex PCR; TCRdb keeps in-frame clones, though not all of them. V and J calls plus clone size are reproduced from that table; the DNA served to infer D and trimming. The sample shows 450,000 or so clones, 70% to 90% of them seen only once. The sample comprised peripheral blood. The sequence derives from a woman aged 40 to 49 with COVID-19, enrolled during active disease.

CDR3 DNA sequence: TGTGCCAGCAGCCAGAGAGGGGGACAGGGGAATCAGCCCCAGCATTTT. Its protein is CASSQRGGQGNQPQHF. The chain combines TRBV3-1 (or the pseudogene TRBV3-2) with TRBJ1-5; 10 bases line up with TRBD1. V lost 3 bases to trimming and J lost 4 bases; unmatched junction nucleotides: 6. This CDR3 is built from 16 residues. The germline V gene encodes CDR1 LGHDT and CDR2 YNNKEL (reference sequence).